The entry below describes one T cell receptor beta chain. This specimen comes from a study of CD8 T cells in Susac syndrome. Germline CDR1 SGHRS, CDR2 YFSETQ. V shed 4 bases and J 5 bases; nucleotides not matched to a gene: 12. This CDR3 is 16 amino acids long. RNA in amounts of roughly 0.45 to 1 ug was reverse transcribed with random hexamers. Amplification of the TCR beta CDR3 was carried out by immunoSEQ multiplex PCR, which spanned a total of 54 Vbeta and 13 Jbeta segments. TCRdb analysed the immunoSEQ multiplex PCR reads with MiXCR anew, one entry per CDR3 protein. The table has some 260,000 distinct CDR3 sequences, approximately 92% seen once; the top ten hold 0.065% to 0.075%. Treatment-naive patients with stable or active relapsing-remitting disease were the multiple sclerosis controls. Negative isolation yielded the CD8+ and CD4+ T cells, while FACS enriched the TEMRA cells.

The clonotype was recovered from a human donor with multiple sclerosis. The sample comprised CD4+ T cells from PBMCs. This sequence joins TRBV5-1 and TRBJ1-2, with TRBD1 identical over 9 bases. CDR3 coding DNA: TGCGCCAGCAGCCCTATGGGACAGGGTAATCTATATGGCTACACCTTC. Protein product: CASSPMGQGNLYGYTF.